Given below is one T cell receptor beta chain in context. The source of the sample is a study of cytomegalovirus exposure and HLA in healthy donors. The CDR3 has 15 amino acids. V dropped 3 bases and J dropped 3 bases, with 12 bases sitting between them. CDR1 and CDR2 (germline): MRHNA, SNTAGT. PCR used 60 Vbeta primers and 13 Jbeta primers. Produced via immunoSEQ multiplex PCR; TCRdb's table is partial and in-frame only. The table includes about 200,000 clones, approximately 85% detected once. J is TRBJ2-1 and V is TRBV6-4, with D maybe TRBD1 (5 bases). The sequenced sample was PBMCs. The clonotype comes from a woman aged 45-59 years in good health and CMV-seronegative. The CDR3 sequence is CASSEGQGGYNEQFF. CDR3 in DNA: TGTGCCAGCAGTGAAGGTCAGGGTGGCTACAATGAGCAGTTCTTC.